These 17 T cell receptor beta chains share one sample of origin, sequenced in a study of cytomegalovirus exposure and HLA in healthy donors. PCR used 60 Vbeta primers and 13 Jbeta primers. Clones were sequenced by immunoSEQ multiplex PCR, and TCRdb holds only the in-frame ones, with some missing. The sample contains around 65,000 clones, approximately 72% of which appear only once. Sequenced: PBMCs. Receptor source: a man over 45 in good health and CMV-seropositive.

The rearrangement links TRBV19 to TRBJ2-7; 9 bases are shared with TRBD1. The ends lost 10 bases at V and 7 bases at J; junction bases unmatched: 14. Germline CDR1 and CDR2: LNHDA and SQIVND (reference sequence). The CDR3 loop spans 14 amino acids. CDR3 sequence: CATRREDRGLEQYF. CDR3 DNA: TGTGCCACCCGAAGGGAGGACAGGGGTCTTGAGCAGTACTTC.

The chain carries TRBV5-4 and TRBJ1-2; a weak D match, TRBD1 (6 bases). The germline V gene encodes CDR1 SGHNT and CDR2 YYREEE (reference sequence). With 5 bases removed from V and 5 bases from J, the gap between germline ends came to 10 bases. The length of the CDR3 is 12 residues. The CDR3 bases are TGTGCCAGCAGTCGACAGGTGTATGGCTACACCTTC. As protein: CASSRQVYGYTF. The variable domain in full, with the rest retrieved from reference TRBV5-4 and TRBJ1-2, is ETGVTQSPTHLIKTRGQQVTLRCSSQSGHNTVSWYQQALGQGPQFIFQYYREEENGRGNFPPRFSGLQFPNYSSELNVNALELDDSALYLCASSRQVYGYTFGSGTRLTVV.

CDR3: CASSPGLDNEAFF. In nucleotides, the CDR3 is TGTGCCAGCTCACCCGGCTTGGACAATGAAGCTTTCTTT. The V gene is TRBV18, the J gene TRBJ1-1; maybe TRBD1 (5 bases). This CDR3 has 13 residues. Trimming removed 3 bases at V and 7 bases at J, with 12 bases between. Germline V gene data show CDR1 as KGHSH and CDR2 as LQKENI.

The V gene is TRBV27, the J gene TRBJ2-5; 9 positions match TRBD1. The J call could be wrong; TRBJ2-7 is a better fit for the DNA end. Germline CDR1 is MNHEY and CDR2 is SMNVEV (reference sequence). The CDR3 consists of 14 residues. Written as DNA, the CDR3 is TGTGCCAGCAGTGAGGACAGGGGTTTGGACGAGCAGTACTTC. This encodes CASSEDRGLDEQYF.

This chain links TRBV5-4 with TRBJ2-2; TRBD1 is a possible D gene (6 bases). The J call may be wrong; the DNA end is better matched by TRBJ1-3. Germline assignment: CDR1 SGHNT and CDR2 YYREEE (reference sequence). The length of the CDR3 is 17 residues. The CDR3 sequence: CASSGGSSASSGNTIYF. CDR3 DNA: TGTGCCAGCAGCGGGGGCTCAAGTGCTTCCTCTGGAAACACCATATATTTT.

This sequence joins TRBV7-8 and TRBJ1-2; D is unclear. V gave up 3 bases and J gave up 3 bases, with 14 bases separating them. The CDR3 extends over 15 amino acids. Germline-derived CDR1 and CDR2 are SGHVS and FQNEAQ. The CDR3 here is CASSFDIRVDYGYTF. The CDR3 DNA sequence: TGTGCCAGCAGCTTTGACATACGAGTCGACTATGGCTACACCTTC.

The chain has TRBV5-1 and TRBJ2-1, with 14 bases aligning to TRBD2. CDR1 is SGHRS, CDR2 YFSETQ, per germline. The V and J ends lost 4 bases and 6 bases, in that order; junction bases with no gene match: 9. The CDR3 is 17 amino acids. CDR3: CASSRLTSGGVSNEQFF. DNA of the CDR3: TGCGCCAGCAGCCGCTTGACTAGCGGGGGGGTTTCCAATGAGCAGTTCTTC.

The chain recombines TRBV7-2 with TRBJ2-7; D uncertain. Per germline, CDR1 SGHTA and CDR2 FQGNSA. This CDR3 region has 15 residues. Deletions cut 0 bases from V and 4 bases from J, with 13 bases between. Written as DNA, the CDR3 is TGTGCCAGCAGCTTAGCCAGTTCGGGTTTATACGAGCAGTACTTC. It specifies CASSLASSGLYEQYF.

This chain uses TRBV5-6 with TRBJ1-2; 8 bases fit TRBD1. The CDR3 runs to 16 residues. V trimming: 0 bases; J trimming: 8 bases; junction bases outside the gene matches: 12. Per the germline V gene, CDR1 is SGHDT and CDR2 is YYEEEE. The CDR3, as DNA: TGTGCCAGCAGCTTGGGACAGGGGAGTTCAGGATCGGGCTACACCTTC. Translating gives CASSLGQGSSGSGYTF.

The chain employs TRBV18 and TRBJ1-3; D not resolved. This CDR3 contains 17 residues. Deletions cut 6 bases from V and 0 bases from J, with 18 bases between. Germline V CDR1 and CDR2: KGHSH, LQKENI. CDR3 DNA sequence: TGTGCCAGCTCTCACGGGATGGGCTCAGACTCTGGAAACACCATATATTTT. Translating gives CASSHGMGSDSGNTIYF.

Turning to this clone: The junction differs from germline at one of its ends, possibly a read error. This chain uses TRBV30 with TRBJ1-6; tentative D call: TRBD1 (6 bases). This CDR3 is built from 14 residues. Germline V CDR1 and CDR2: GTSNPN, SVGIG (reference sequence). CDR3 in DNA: TGTGCCTGGAGTCCCGGGACAATAAGTTCACCCCTCTACTTT. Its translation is CAWSPGTISSPLYF.

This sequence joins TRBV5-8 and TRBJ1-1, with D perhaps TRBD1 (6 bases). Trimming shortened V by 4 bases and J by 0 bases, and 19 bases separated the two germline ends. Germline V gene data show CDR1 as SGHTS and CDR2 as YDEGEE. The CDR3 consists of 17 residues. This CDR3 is CASSKKQGFYLNTEAFF. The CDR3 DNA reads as TGTGCCAGCAGCAAAAAACAGGGATTCTACTTGAACACTGAAGCTTTCTTT. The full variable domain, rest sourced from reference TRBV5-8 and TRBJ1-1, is EAGVTQSPTHLIKTRGQQATLRCSPISGHTSVYWYQQALGLGLQFLLWYDEGEERNRGNFPPRFSGRQFPNYSSELNVNALELEDSALYLCASSKKQGFYLNTEAFFGQGTRLTVV.

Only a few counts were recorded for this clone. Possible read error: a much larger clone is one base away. The CDR3 sequence is CASSFQGPSYYEQYF. For the CDR3, the DNA is TGTGCCAGCAGCTTCCAGGGGCCCAGCTACTACGAGCAGTACTTC. This rearrangement joins TRBV9 to TRBJ2-7, with D perhaps TRBD1 (6 bases). Germline values: CDR1 SGDLS, CDR2 YYNGEE. Trimming cost V 4 bases and J 3 bases, with 17 bases left between them. The CDR3 loop spans 15 amino acids.

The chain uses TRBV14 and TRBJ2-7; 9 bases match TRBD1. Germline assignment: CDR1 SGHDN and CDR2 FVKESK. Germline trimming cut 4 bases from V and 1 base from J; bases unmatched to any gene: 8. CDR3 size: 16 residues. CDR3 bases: TGTGCCAGCAGCCGGGCTGGGACAGGGAAATCCTACGAGCAGTACTTC. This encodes CASSRAGTGKSYEQYF. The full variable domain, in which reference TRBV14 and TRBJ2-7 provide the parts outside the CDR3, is EAGVTQFPSHSVIEKGQTVTLRCDPISGHDNLYWYRRVMGKEIKFLLHFVKESKQDESGMPNNRFLAERTGGTYSTLKVQPAELEDSGVYFCASSRAGTGKSYEQYFGPGTRLTVT.

The CDR3 DNA sequence: TGTGCCAGCAGTGAAGTGGCGGGGGATACGCTTTACAATGAGCAGTTCTTC. Its translation is CASSEVAGDTLYNEQFF. The V call is TRBV2, the J call TRBJ2-1, with 7 bases fitting TRBD2. Germline lookup yields CDR1 SNHLY and CDR2 FYNNEI. The CDR3 has 17 residues. The V gene end was trimmed by 1 base and the J gene end by 4 bases; junction bases not matched to a gene: 10.

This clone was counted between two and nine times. The CDR3 protein is CASSSRLAANIQYF. DNA for the CDR3: TGCGCCAGCAGCAGTCGACTAGCGGCAAACATTCAGTACTTC. The chain is built from TRBV5-1 and TRBJ2-4; TRBD2 matches at 9 bases. Germline CDR1 is SGHRS and CDR2 is YFSETQ. Germline trimming cut 4 bases from V and 6 bases from J; bases unmatched to any gene: 5. This CDR3 has 14 amino acids.

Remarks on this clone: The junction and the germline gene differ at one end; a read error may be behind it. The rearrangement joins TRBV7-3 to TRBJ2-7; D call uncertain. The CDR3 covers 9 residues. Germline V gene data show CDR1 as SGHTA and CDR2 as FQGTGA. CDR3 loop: CASSSLYHF. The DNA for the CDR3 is TGTGCCAGCAGCTCGCTATACCACTTC.